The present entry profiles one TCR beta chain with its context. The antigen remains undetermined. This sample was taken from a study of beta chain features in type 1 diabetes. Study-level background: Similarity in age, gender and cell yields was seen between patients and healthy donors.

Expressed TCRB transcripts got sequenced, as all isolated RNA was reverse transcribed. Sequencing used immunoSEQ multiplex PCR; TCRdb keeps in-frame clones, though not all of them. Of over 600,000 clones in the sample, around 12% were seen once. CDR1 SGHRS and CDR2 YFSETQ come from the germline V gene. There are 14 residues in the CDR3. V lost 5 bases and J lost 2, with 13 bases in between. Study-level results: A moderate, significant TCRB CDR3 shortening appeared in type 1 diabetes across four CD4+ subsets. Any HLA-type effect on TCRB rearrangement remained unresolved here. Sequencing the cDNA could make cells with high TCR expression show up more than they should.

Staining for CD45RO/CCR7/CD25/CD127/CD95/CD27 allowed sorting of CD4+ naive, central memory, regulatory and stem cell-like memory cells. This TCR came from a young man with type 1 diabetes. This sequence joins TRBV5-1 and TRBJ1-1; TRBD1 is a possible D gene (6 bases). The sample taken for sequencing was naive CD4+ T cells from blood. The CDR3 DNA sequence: TGCGCCAGCAGGGAAGGACAGTTAAACACTGAAGCTTTCTTT. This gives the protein CASREGQLNTEAFF.